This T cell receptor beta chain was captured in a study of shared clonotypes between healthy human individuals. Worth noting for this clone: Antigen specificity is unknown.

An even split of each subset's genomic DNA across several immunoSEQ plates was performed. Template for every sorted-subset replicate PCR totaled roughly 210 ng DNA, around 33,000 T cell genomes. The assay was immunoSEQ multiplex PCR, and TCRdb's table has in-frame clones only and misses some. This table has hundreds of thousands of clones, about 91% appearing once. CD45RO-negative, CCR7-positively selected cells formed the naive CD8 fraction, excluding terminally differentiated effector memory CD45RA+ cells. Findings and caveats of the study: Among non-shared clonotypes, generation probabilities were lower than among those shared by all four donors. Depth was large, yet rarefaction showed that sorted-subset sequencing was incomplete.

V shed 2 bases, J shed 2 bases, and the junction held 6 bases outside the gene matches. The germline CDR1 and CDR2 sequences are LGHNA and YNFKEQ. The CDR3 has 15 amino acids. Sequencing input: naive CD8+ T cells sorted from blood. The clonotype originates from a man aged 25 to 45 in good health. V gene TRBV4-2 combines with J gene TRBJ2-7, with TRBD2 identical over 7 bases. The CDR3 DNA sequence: TGTGCCAGCAGCCAATCGACTAGCCCGACCTACGAGCAGTACTTC. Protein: CASSQSTSPTYEQYF.